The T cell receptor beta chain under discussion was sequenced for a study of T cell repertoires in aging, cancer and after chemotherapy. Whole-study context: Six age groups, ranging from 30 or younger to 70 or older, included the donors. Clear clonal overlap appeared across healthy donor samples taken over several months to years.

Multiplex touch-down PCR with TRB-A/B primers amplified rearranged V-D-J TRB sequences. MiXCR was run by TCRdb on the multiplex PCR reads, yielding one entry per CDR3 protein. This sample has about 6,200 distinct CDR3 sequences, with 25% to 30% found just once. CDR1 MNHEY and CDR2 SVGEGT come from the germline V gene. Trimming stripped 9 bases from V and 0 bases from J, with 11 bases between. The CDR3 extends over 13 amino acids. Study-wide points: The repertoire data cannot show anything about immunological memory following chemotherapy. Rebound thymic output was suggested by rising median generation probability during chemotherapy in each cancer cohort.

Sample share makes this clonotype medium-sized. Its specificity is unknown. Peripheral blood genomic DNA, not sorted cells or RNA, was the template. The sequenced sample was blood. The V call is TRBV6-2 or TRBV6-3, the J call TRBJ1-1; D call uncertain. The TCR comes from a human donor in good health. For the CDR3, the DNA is TGTGCCAGTACGGGAGTCCTGAACACTGAAGCTTTCTTT. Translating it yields CASTGVLNTEAFF.